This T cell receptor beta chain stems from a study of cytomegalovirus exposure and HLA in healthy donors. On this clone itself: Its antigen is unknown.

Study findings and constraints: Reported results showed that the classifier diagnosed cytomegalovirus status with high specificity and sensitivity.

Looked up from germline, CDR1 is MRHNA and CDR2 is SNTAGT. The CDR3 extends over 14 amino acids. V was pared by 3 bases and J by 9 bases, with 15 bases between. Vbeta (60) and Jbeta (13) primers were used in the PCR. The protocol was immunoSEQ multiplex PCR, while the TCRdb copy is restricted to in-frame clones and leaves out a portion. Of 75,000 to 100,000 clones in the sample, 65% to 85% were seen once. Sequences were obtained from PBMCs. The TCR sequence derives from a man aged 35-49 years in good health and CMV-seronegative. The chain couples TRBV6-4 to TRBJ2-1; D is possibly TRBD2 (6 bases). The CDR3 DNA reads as TGTGCCAGCAGTGAAGGGAGGCTAGTAAGTGAGCAGTTCTTC. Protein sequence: CASSEGRLVSEQFF.